This entry lists 27 T cell receptor beta chains sequenced from one sample in a study of T cell responses to AZD1222 COVID-19 vaccine. The assay was immunoSEQ multiplex PCR, and TCRdb's table has in-frame clones only and misses some. Of about 92,000 clones listed, just over 85% were seen once; the top ten hold around 10%. The source material was peripheral blood, sampled on day 0 of MenACWY control vaccination. The receptors shown here come from an adult in good health.

CDR3 sequence (DNA): TGTGCCAGCAGCCAAGGGAAAGGGATGAGGCGTACCGGGGAGCTGTTTTTT. Its protein is CASSQGKGMRRTGELFF. The chain couples TRBV14 to TRBJ2-2; D is uncertain. The CDR3 runs 17 residues. Germline-derived CDR1 and CDR2 are SGHDN and FVKESK. Trimming shortened V by 1 base and J by 5 bases, and 17 bases separated the two germline ends.

The chain joins TRBV5-1 to TRBJ1-1; the D gene is possibly TRBD1 (5 bases). The CDR3 length is 14 residues. Germline CDR1 and CDR2: SGHRS and YFSETQ. The V end lost 2 bases, the J end lost 8 bases, and 16 bases lay between the germline ends. CDR3 in DNA: TGCGCCAGCAGCTTTTCCGGGACGGATGAAGAAGCTTTCTTT. This translates into CASSFSGTDEEAFF.

The chain uses TRBV27 and TRBJ2-5, with 11 bases matching TRBD2. This CDR3 region has 15 residues. Per germline, CDR1 MNHEY and CDR2 SMNVEV (reference sequence). Germline trimming cut 4 bases from V and 4 bases from J; bases unmatched to any gene: 5. CDR3 loop: CASSSAGTSGETQYF. The CDR3 nucleotides read TGTGCCAGCAGTTCCGCCGGGACTAGCGGAGAGACCCAGTACTTC.

The genes are TRBV4-2 and TRBJ2-4, with D maybe TRBD2 (6 bases). Germline V gene data show CDR1 as LGHNA and CDR2 as YNFKEQ. The CDR3 covers 18 residues. With 1 base removed from V and 7 bases from J, the gap between germline ends came to 23 bases. The CDR3 loop is CASSQVNGGAVGSNIQYF. CDR3 nucleotide sequence: TGTGCCAGCAGCCAAGTGAACGGCGGGGCGGTGGGGTCGAACATTCAGTACTTC.

The chain links TRBV7-8 to TRBJ1-6; TRBD1 is a possible D gene (6 bases). The germline gives CDR1 SGHVS, CDR2 FQNEAQ. This CDR3 has 15 residues. The V and J ends lost 7 bases and 7 bases respectively, with 17 bases between them. The CDR3 nucleotides are TGTGCCAGCACCCCAGCCAGGGGTGAAAATTCACCCCTCCACTTT. This codes for CASTPARGENSPLHF.

The CDR3 coding sequence is TGTGCCAGCAGCTTAGAGCCTGGACTCACTTCACCCCTCCACTTT. It specifies CASSLEPGLTSPLHF. The chain recombines TRBV11-2 with TRBJ1-6; D unclear. V lost 0 bases to trimming and J lost 9 bases, with 12 bases between them. Germline V lookup: CDR1 SGHAT, CDR2 FQNNGV. The CDR3 has 15 residues.

This chain connects TRBV29-1 to TRBJ1-3; maybe TRBD1 (5 bases). There are 14 residues in the CDR3. Germline V lookup: CDR1 SQVTM, CDR2 ANQGSEA. The ends were cut back, 7 bases at V and 0 bases at J, with 13 bases in the middle. The CDR3 nucleotides read TGCAGCGGCTCCGTGGGGCCCTCTGGAAACACCATATATTTT. This encodes CSGSVGPSGNTIYF.

This chain uses TRBV24-1 with TRBJ1-2; D is uncertain. The CDR3 length is 11 residues. V dropped 3 bases and J dropped 2 bases, with 0 bases sitting between them. Germline CDR1 and CDR2: KGHDR and SFDVKD. The DNA of the CDR3 is TGTGCCACCAGTGATAACTATGGCTACACCTTC. Amino acid sequence: CATSDNYGYTF.

The CDR3 nucleotides read TGTGCCAGCAGTGAAGGACCGGGACAGGGGATGAAGCCCCAGCATTTT. Translated, it gives CASSEGPGQGMKPQHF. This chain connects TRBV6-1 to TRBJ1-5; 10 bases are a match to TRBD1. Germline V gives CDR1 MNHNS, CDR2 SASEGT. This CDR3 spans 16 amino acids. With 1 base clipped from V and 8 bases from J, the junction kept 8 bases outside the gene matches.

This chain connects TRBV5-1 to TRBJ1-6; TRBD1 is a possible D gene (6 bases). The CDR3 is 14 amino acids. V gave up 4 bases and J gave up 9 bases, with 14 bases separating them. The germline V gene has CDR1 SGHRS and CDR2 YFSETQ. The CDR3 nucleotides read TGCGCCAGCAGCCTGGGGGCTCTCAGTTCACCCCTCCACTTT. Protein product: CASSLGALSSPLHF.

CDR3: CASTRTGGSDQPQHF. The CDR3 nucleotides read TGTGCCAGCACCCGGACAGGGGGCTCGGATCAGCCCCAGCATTTT. V and J are TRBV2 and TRBJ1-5; 11 nucleotides agree with TRBD1. The V gene's germline CDR1 is SNHLY and CDR2 FYNNEI. The CDR3 spans 15 residues. The V and J ends lost 7 bases and 5 bases, in that order; junction bases with no gene match: 7.

This chain joins TRBV7-2 and TRBJ1-2; D not resolved. Trimming pared 2 bases from V and 7 bases from J, leaving 5 bases between. The CDR3 contains 11 residues. Germline CDR1 is SGHTA and CDR2 is FQGNSA. CDR3 region: CASSLSGGYTF. DNA for the CDR3: TGTGCCAGCAGCTTATCGGGTGGCTACACCTTC.

For the CDR3, the DNA is TGTGCCAGCTCCCAATCCCAGGAAGCCTCCTGGGGTGGCTACACCTTC. Amino acid sequence: CASSQSQEASWGGYTF. This rearrangement joins TRBV18 to TRBJ1-2, with D uncertain. The V and J ends lost 6 bases and 7 bases respectively, with 24 bases between them. Germline CDR1 is KGHSH and CDR2 is LQKENI. This CDR3 is 16 amino acids long.

The chain couples TRBV28 to TRBJ1-1; weak D call: TRBD1 (5 bases). The CDR3 loop spans 13 amino acids. Deletions cut 6 bases from V and 0 bases from J, with 8 bases between. The V gene's germline CDR1 is MDHEN and CDR2 SYDVKM. The CDR3 sequence: CASSGGMNTEAFF. The CDR3 DNA reads TGTGCCAGCAGCGGGGGGATGAACACTGAAGCTTTCTTT.

The chain joins TRBV4-1 to TRBJ1-1; D remains unclear. Between the trimmed V and J ends, which lost 2 bases and 1 base, there was a span of 14 bases. CDR1 and CDR2 (germline): MGHRA, YSYEKL. The CDR3 loop spans 16 amino acids. The CDR3 nucleotides read TGCGCCAGCAGCCAACCAGGCCTGGGTCGGAACACTGAAGCTTTCTTT. This codes for CASSQPGLGRNTEAFF.

The chain carries TRBV5-6 and TRBJ1-5; D call uncertain. The V end was cut by 0 bases, the J end by 6 bases, with 13 bases between. This CDR3 has 15 amino acids. Germline-derived CDR1 and CDR2 are SGHDT and YYEEEE. The CDR3 protein is CASSLGHRRGQPQHF. DNA for the CDR3: TGTGCCAGCAGCTTGGGGCACCGGCGGGGTCAGCCCCAGCATTTT.

The genes are TRBV19 and TRBJ2-7, with a tentative D call TRBD2 (5 bases). V was shortened by 7 bases and J by 6 bases, with 19 bases between the two germline ends. Germline-derived CDR1 and CDR2 are LNHDA and SQIVND (reference sequence). This CDR3 comprises 14 residues. The DNA for the CDR3 is TGTGCCAGTACCAATTCAGGTGCGGGTTCCGAGCAGTACTTC. This gives the protein CASTNSGAGSEQYF.

V usage is TRBV12-3 or TRBV12-4 and J usage is TRBJ1-3; D uncertain. Trimming left V 3 bases short and J 8 bases short, with 2 bases between. The CDR3 contains 10 residues. DNA of the CDR3: TGTGCCAGCAGTTTCGACACCATATATTTT. Protein product: CASSFDTIYF.

The genes are TRBV7-2 and TRBJ2-3; a weak D match, TRBD2 (6 bases). The CDR3 is made up of 14 amino acids. Germline V gene data show CDR1 as SGHTA and CDR2 as FQGNSA. The V end was cut by 3 bases, the J end by 3 bases, with 10 bases between. CDR3 amino acids: CASSFTGTTDTQYF. The CDR3 nucleotides are TGTGCCAGCAGCTTCACCGGGACTACAGATACGCAGTATTTT.

The chain recombines TRBV27 with TRBJ2-7; no reliable D call. The germline CDR1 and CDR2 sequences are MNHEY and SMNVEV (reference sequence). V was pared by 5 bases and J by 2 bases, with 13 bases between. This CDR3 is built from 14 residues. The DNA of the CDR3 is TGTGCCAGCAGTCCCCGACCGAGCCCCTACGAGCAGTACTTC. This sequence encodes CASSPRPSPYEQYF.

V is TRBV11-1 and J is TRBJ1-2; TRBD1 might be the D (6 bases). The CDR3 has 13 residues. In germline, CDR1 is SGHAT, CDR2 FQDESV (reference sequence). The V gene lost 4 bases and the J gene lost 6 bases, with 12 bases spanning the gap. The CDR3, as DNA: TGTGCCAGCAGCTCCGGACAGTCTGATGGCTACACCTTC. Its translation is CASSSGQSDGYTF.

The rearrangement uses TRBV12-5 and TRBJ1-1; 9 nucleotides align to TRBD1. The CDR3 consists of 16 residues. V lost 7 bases and J lost 1; bases outside the gene matches: 10. The V gene's germline CDR1 is LGHNT and CDR2 FRNRAP. The CDR3 nucleotides read TGTGCTAGTGTCCCCCTCTACAGGGGGCGGAACACTGAAGCTTTCTTT. Its translation is CASVPLYRGRNTEAFF.

The chain carries TRBV11-2 and TRBJ2-5; 10 positions match TRBD2. This CDR3 has 15 residues. The trim removed 5 bases at V and 3 bases at J, leaving 6 bases unmatched. Looked up from germline, CDR1 is SGHAT and CDR2 is FQNNGV. CDR3 in DNA: TGTGCCAGCAGCCGAGCGGGGGGGGATGAAGAGACCCAGTACTTC. It codes for CASSRAGGDEETQYF.

The gene calls are TRBV18 and TRBJ2-1, with a tentative D call TRBD2 (5 bases). CDR1 KGHSH and CDR2 LQKENI come from the germline V gene. The CDR3 runs to 15 residues. V gave up 1 base and J gave up 5 bases, with 12 bases separating them. CDR3 sequence (DNA): TGTGCCAGCTCACCACGGAGCGGACCGAACAATGAGCAGTTCTTC. Amino acid sequence: CASSPRSGPNNEQFF. The complete variable domain, with remaining parts taken from reference TRBV18 and TRBJ2-1, reads NAGVMQNPRHLVRRRGQEARLRCSPMKGHSHVYWYRQLPEEGLKFMVYLQKENIIDESGMPKERFSAEFPKEGPSILRIQQVVRGDSAAYFCASSPRSGPNNEQFFGPGTRLTVL.

The V call is TRBV14, the J call TRBJ2-1, with 9 bases fitting TRBD1. The germline gives CDR1 SGHDN, CDR2 FVKESK. V trimming: 4 bases; J trimming: 3 bases; junction bases outside the gene matches: 10. This CDR3 is 17 amino acids long. The CDR3 protein is CASSLNSGTGIYNEQFF. The DNA for the CDR3 is TGTGCCAGCAGCCTAAACTCCGGGACAGGGATCTACAATGAGCAGTTCTTC. The whole variable domain, remainder taken from reference TRBV14 and TRBJ2-1, is EAGVTQFPSHSVIEKGQTVTLRCDPISGHDNLYWYRRVMGKEIKFLLHFVKESKQDESGMPNNRFLAERTGGTYSTLKVQPAELEDSGVYFCASSLNSGTGIYNEQFFGPGTRLTVL.

This clone was observed a single time. The chain carries TRBV28 and TRBJ1-1; D may be TRBD1 (5 bases). The V end lost 5 bases, the J end lost 7 bases, and 17 bases lay between the germline ends. The CDR3 is 14 residues long. The germline V gene encodes CDR1 MDHEN and CDR2 SYDVKM. The CDR3 is CASSPPGRGDEAFF. The CDR3 nucleotides read TGTGCCAGCAGTCCCCCGGGAAGGGGTGATGAAGCTTTCTTT.

A few counts support this clone. The chain couples TRBV6-6 to TRBJ2-7; 10 positions agree with TRBD1. This CDR3 comprises 15 residues. V lost 6 bases, J lost 0 bases, and 5 bases stayed unmatched. Per germline, CDR1 MNHNY and CDR2 SVGAGI (reference sequence). The DNA for the CDR3 is TGTGCCAGCAGCAGACAGGGGGCCGGCTCCTACGAGCAGTACTTC. Translated, it gives CASSRQGAGSYEQYF.